The clone carrying this T cell receptor (beta chain) came up many times. Its antigen is as yet unknown. Study-wide results and limits: Greatest tumor Treg TCR overlap was with tumor naive CD4+ cells. Tumor memory CD4+ T cell TCR gene usage was found to cluster with blood and lymph node memory CD4+ cells and with lymph node naive CD4+ cells.

The CDR3 runs to 14 residues. Per germline, CDR1 SEHNR and CDR2 FQNEAQ (reference sequence). V lost 5 bases, J lost 3 bases, and 3 bases stayed unmatched. Semi-nested PCR with Nested Universal Primer A followed constant-region reverse priming of full-length variable regions. TCRdb re-analysed the 5' RACE reads in MiXCR, keeping a single row per CDR3 protein. The repertoire includes about 40,000 distinct CDR3 sequences, about 20% of them detected once, and about 4% sits in the top ten. The sorted Tregs were CD4+CD25+CD127-/low cells. V and J are TRBV7-9 and TRBJ1-2, with 10 bases that match TRBD1. The sequencing input was Tregs sorted from blood. This TCR was sampled from a female donor with breast cancer. The CDR3 reads CASSLGQGHYGYTF. DNA for the CDR3: TGTGCCAGCAGCCTGGGACAGGGGCACTATGGCTACACCTTC.